This T cell receptor (beta chain) was retrieved from a study of cytomegalovirus exposure and HLA in healthy donors. Study conclusions and caveats: No immune exposure information besides CMV serostatus was available. Among the CMV-associated chains, three were confirmed in vitro as specific for CMV antigens. With further analysis later on, most CMV-associated TCR beta chains appeared HLA-restricted.

There are a few counts of this clone. The target antigen is unknown. The V and J ends lost 4 bases and 3 bases respectively, with 13 bases between them. CDR1 is SGDLS and CDR2 is YYNGEE in the germline V gene. This CDR3 is built from 14 residues. With 60 Vbeta and 13 Jbeta primers, the PCR was carried out. Assay: immunoSEQ multiplex PCR; the TCRdb copy retains only in-frame clones and omits some. The sample carries some 110,000 clones, around 10% recorded once. These donors, healthy bone marrow donors, were studied. The chain links TRBV9 to TRBJ1-2, with D perhaps TRBD1 (6 bases). The sequenced sample consisted of PBMCs. This clonotype originated in a middle-aged man in good health and CMV-seropositive. CDR3 amino acids: CASSPSGGDYGYTF. DNA for the CDR3: TGTGCCAGCAGCCCCTCTGGGGGCGACTATGGCTACACCTTC.